The text below deals with one T cell receptor (beta chain). What it binds is unknown. CDR1 and CDR2 (germline): LNHDA, SQIVND (reference sequence). The CDR3 length is 12 residues. V lost 8 bases and J lost 6, with 11 bases in between. This PCR relied on a set of 60 Vbeta primers and 13 Jbeta primers. Method: immunoSEQ multiplex PCR; TCRdb's copy keeps in-frame clones and lacks some. The table includes some 150,000 clones, about 9.1% detected once. The data were taken from a study of cytomegalovirus exposure and HLA in healthy donors. Study-level information: T cells numbering around 190 million yielded approximately 100 million unique TCR beta sequences in an earlier analysis. Study results and caveats: In a later analysis, at a false discovery rate of 0.05, roughly 17,000 TCR beta sequences were associated with HLA alleles. A missense DCLRE1C variant was associated with V- and J-gene trimming of TCR beta chains in a later analysis, and an independent cohort replicated the association. Among TCR beta chains of equal frequency, HLA-associated ones were more clonally expanded in a later analysis.

Sequencing was performed on PBMCs. The sequence was collected from a woman aged 40 to 50 in good health and CMV-seropositive. This chain connects TRBV19 to TRBJ2-1; the D gene is possibly TRBD2 (5 bases). The CDR3 sequence: CASRTRANEQFF. In DNA form, the CDR3 reads TGTGCCAGTCGAACGAGGGCCAATGAGCAGTTCTTC.